These 17 T cell receptor beta chains originate from one sample sequenced in a study of T cells in localized non-small cell lung cancer. Measured with immunoSEQ multiplex PCR; TCRdb has only the in-frame clones, and not every one. In the table there are fewer than 50,000 clones, around 83% of which are singletons. The material was PBMCs, obtained before any cancer treatment. The receptors were sampled from a man between 35 and 75 years old with stage II lung adenocarcinoma.

The table lists this clone with a count of one. This chain joins TRBV6-5 and TRBJ2-7; D is uncertain. Germline V gives CDR1 MNHEY, CDR2 SVGAGI. The CDR3 runs 13 residues. V was clipped by 2 bases and J by 5 bases, with 10 bases between them. CDR3 sequence reads: CASSYRWGNEQYF. The DNA for the CDR3 is TGTGCCAGCAGTTACCGATGGGGTAACGAGCAGTACTTC.

Details on this clone: Other DNA sequences in the sample encode the same CDR3. This rearrangement joins TRBV7-9 to TRBJ2-3; D is unresolved. The CDR3 sequence is 12 residues long. V lost 1 base to trimming and J lost 3 bases, with 2 bases between them. CDR1 is SEHNR and CDR2 is FQNEAQ in the germline V gene (reference sequence). In DNA, the CDR3 is TGTGCCAGCAGCTTAGAGACAGATACGCAGTATTTT. It is translated as CASSLETDTQYF.

This chain joins TRBV7-9 and TRBJ2-7; 8 bases line up with TRBD1. V was clipped by 4 bases and J by 5 bases; unmatched bases: 7. Germline CDR1 is SEHNR and CDR2 is FQNEAQ (reference sequence). This CDR3 spans 14 amino acids. The CDR3 loop is CASSYSGGLNEQYF. CDR3 sequence (DNA): TGTGCCAGCAGCTATTCAGGGGGCCTCAACGAGCAGTACTTC.

The chain uses TRBV5-6 and TRBJ2-5, with TRBD1 matching over 7 bases. Germline CDR1 SGHDT, CDR2 YYEEEE. The CDR3 is 14 residues long. V trimming: 4 bases; J trimming: 7 bases; junction bases outside the gene matches: 10. The CDR3 region is CASSRGQSRSTQYF. The DNA for the CDR3 is TGTGCCAGCAGCCGGGGACAGTCAAGATCGACCCAGTACTTC.

This chain joins TRBV5-1 and TRBJ2-7; D may correspond to TRBD1 or TRBD2 (6 bases each). Trimming left V 0 bases short and J 4 bases short, with 11 bases between. There are 14 residues in the CDR3. CDR1 and CDR2 from the germline V gene are SGHRS and YFSETQ. CDR3 sequence reads: CASSLAGAEYEQYF. The CDR3 nucleotides read TGCGCCAGCAGCTTGGCGGGGGCTGAGTACGAGCAGTACTTC. Full variable domain (missing parts from reference TRBV5-1 and TRBJ2-7): KAGVTQTPRYLIKTRGQQVTLSCSPISGHRSVSWYQQTPGQGLQFLFEYFSETQRNKGNFPGRFSGRQFSNSRSEMNVSTLELGDSALYLCASSLAGAEYEQYFGPGTRLTVT.

The rearrangement uses TRBV6-1 and TRBJ2-7, with TRBD2 identical over 12 bases. Germline V gene data show CDR1 as MNHNS and CDR2 as SASEGT. The CDR3 is 15 residues long. The V gene end was trimmed by 4 bases and the J gene end by 2 bases; junction bases not matched to a gene: 3. As DNA, the CDR3 is TGTGCCAGCAGTGGATGGACTAGCGGGACCTACGAGCAGTACTTC. Translating it yields CASSGWTSGTYEQYF.

This sequence joins TRBV28 and TRBJ1-2; TRBD1 matches at 8 bases. Looked up from germline, CDR1 is MDHEN and CDR2 is SYDVKM. V was clipped by 4 bases and J by 6 bases; unmatched bases: 4. The CDR3 sequence is 13 residues long. CDR3: CASSSGQGHGYTF. CDR3 DNA sequence: TGTGCCAGCAGTTCCGGACAGGGTCATGGCTACACCTTC.

The chain is built from TRBV7-2 and TRBJ2-2; 7 bases are shared with TRBD1. CDR3 length: 14 amino acids. Germline V gene lookup returns CDR1 SGHTA and CDR2 FQGNSA. The V segment lost 4 bases and the J segment 5 bases; nucleotides outside the gene matches: 4. The DNA for the CDR3 is TGTGCCAGCAGCTCGAGGGGGCCAACCGGGGAGCTGTTTTTT. Residues: CASSSRGPTGELFF.

The chain couples TRBV19 to TRBJ2-2; TRBD1 matches 8 bases. The CDR3 sequence is 14 residues long. V lost 8 bases to trimming and J lost 4 bases; unmatched junction nucleotides: 6. The germline CDR1 and CDR2 sequences are LNHDA and SQIVND (reference sequence). This CDR3 reads CASRDRGRTGELFF. DNA of the CDR3: TGTGCCAGTCGAGACAGGGGTCGCACCGGGGAGCTGTTTTTT.

The V call is TRBV27, the J call TRBJ1-2; D may be TRBD1 (5 bases). This CDR3 has 19 residues. The V gene's germline CDR1 is MNHEY and CDR2 SMNVEV (reference sequence). Trimming pared 0 bases from V and 1 base from J, leaving 21 bases between. Here the CDR3 DNA reads TGTGCCAGCAGTTTATCATGGGGGGGGTTGAAGTTCCTTAACTATGGCTACACCTTC. The encoded protein is CASSLSWGGLKFLNYGYTF.

The V call is TRBV7-8, the J call TRBJ1-2; TRBD1 aligns across 9 bases. V shed 4 bases, J shed 4 bases, and the junction held 7 bases outside the gene matches. This CDR3 is 15 amino acids long. Looked up from germline, CDR1 is SGHVS and CDR2 is FQNEAQ. CDR3 sequence: CASSSKRDRAYGYTF. The CDR3, as DNA: TGTGCCAGCAGCTCCAAGAGGGACAGGGCCTATGGCTACACCTTC.

CDR3 sequence (DNA): TGTGCCAGCAGTAGACAGGTCGATAATTCACCCCTCCACTTT. This translates into CASSRQVDNSPLHF. This chain connects TRBV11-2 to TRBJ1-6; possible D gene TRBD1, 6 bases. The CDR3 is 14 residues long. V was trimmed by 6 bases and J by 5 bases, leaving 11 bases between them. CDR1 is SGHAT, CDR2 FQNNGV, per germline.

Only a few counts were recorded for this clone. The rearrangement uses TRBV7-2 and TRBJ1-2; 10 nucleotides match TRBD1. V gave up 5 bases and J gave up 6 bases; unmatched junction bases: 6. The CDR3 has 14 residues. Germline assignment: CDR1 SGHTA and CDR2 FQGNSA. CDR3 residues: CASSGQGVDDGYTF. DNA of the CDR3: TGTGCCAGCAGCGGACAGGGGGTTGACGATGGCTACACCTTC.

The chain employs TRBV6-4 and TRBJ2-1; weak D call: TRBD2 (7 bases). Germline V gives CDR1 MRHNA, CDR2 SNTAGT. The CDR3 contains 15 residues. V dropped 3 bases and J dropped 8 bases, with 17 bases sitting between them. The CDR3 sequence: CASSEAAGARDEQFF. In DNA, the CDR3 is TGTGCCAGCAGTGAAGCGGCGGGGGCGAGGGATGAGCAGTTCTTC.

The chain has TRBV7-2 and TRBJ1-2, with 7 positions matching TRBD1. This CDR3 has 13 amino acids. V lost 5 bases and J lost 4; bases outside the gene matches: 4. Germline CDR1 reads SGHTA; CDR2 reads FQGNSA. The CDR3 here is CASSPDRSYGYTF. CDR3 nucleotide sequence: TGTGCCAGCAGCCCGGACAGGTCCTATGGCTACACCTTC.

The chain uses TRBV11-2 and TRBJ2-7, with a tentative D call TRBD2 (6 bases). CDR1 is SGHAT, CDR2 FQNNGV, per germline. CDR3 length equals 12 residues. The V end lost 8 bases, the J end lost 12 bases, and 20 bases lay between the germline ends. This CDR3 is CASSRGNAGWYF. The CDR3 region has the DNA TGTGCCAGCTCCCGGGGGAATGCTGGATGGTACTTC.

This sequence joins TRBV19 and TRBJ2-1; 10 positions agree with TRBD2. The trim removed 3 bases at V and 6 bases at J, leaving 8 bases unmatched. Germline V gene lookup returns CDR1 LNHDA and CDR2 SQIVND (reference sequence). The CDR3 runs to 16 residues. CDR3 in DNA: TGTGCCAGTAGTATGGTAGCGGGAGGCCCCTTCAATGAGCAGTTCTTC. It translates to CASSMVAGGPFNEQFF.